Presented here are 5 T cell receptor beta chains from one specimen sequenced in a study of shared clonotypes between healthy human individuals. The table came from immunoSEQ multiplex PCR; TCRdb's copy has only in-frame clones and leaves some out. The sample lists approximately 2,200,000 clones, about 93% seen once, with approximately 1.7% in the top ten. CD8 cells regarded as naive lacked CD45RO, were positively chosen for CCR7, and omitted terminally differentiated effector memory CD45RA+ cells. What was sequenced was naive CD8+ T cells from PBMCs. Source of these receptors: a man aged 18 to 29 in good health. Some clones in this sample may be carry-over from other donors' samples.

This chain connects TRBV28 to TRBJ2-1, with 7 nucleotides matching TRBD2. CDR1 and CDR2 from the germline V gene are MDHEN and SYDVKM. The CDR3 totals 15 residues. The ends lost 2 bases at V and 7 bases at J; junction bases unmatched: 8. The CDR3 loop reads CASSLMSGRVNEQFF. CDR3 coding DNA: TGTGCCAGCAGTTTAATGTCAGGGAGGGTGAATGAGCAGTTCTTC.

CDR3 nucleotide sequence: TGTGCCAGCAGCCAAAGTCTCGGGAAAAACATTCAGTACTTC. Amino acid sequence: CASSQSLGKNIQYF. This chain uses TRBV14 with TRBJ2-4; D remains unclear. CDR3 length: 14 amino acids. V gave up 2 bases and J gave up 4 bases, with 9 bases separating them. Germline V lookup: CDR1 SGHDN, CDR2 FVKESK.

The CDR3 DNA follows: TGTGCCAGCACCGGGACAGGGAGCAATCAGCCCCAGCATTTT. It yields the protein CASTGTGSNQPQHF. The rearrangement joins TRBV27 to TRBJ1-5, with 9 bases that match TRBD1. V was pared by 7 bases and J by 1 base, with 2 bases of the junction left unmatched. CDR1 and CDR2 from the germline V gene are MNHEY and SMNVEV (reference sequence). The CDR3 has 14 amino acids.

This clone has more than one count but fewer than ten. V is TRBV7-9 and J is TRBJ1-5; D is possibly TRBD1 (5 bases). Germline V lookup: CDR1 SEHNR, CDR2 FQNEAQ (reference sequence). The CDR3 runs to 15 residues. V was pared by 0 bases and J by 0 bases, with 6 bases between. The CDR3 nucleotides are TGTGCCAGCAGCTTAGCAGGGACTAGCAATCAGCCCCAGCATTTT. Translation gives CASSLAGTSNQPQHF.

The V and J genes are TRBV13 and TRBJ2-5, with D perhaps matching TRBD1 (6 bases). Germline CDR1 is PRHDT and CDR2 is FYEKMQ (reference sequence). V was clipped by 5 bases and J by 1 base, with 8 bases between them. The CDR3 consists of 13 residues. The CDR3 protein is CASSPRGQETQYF. Here the CDR3 DNA reads TGTGCCAGCAGCCCCAGGGGCCAAGAGACCCAGTACTTC.